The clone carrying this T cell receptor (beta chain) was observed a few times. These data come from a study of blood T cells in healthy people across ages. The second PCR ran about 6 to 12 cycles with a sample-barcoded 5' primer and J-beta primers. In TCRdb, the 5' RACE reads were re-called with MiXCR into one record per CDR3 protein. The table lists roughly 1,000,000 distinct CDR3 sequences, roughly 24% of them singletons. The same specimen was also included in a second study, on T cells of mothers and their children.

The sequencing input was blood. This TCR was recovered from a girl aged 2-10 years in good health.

This CDR3 is CSARDVLTGRHSNQPQHF. CDR3 DNA: TGCAGTGCTAGAGATGTCCTGACAGGGAGGCATAGCAATCAGCCCCAGCATTTT. This rearrangement joins TRBV20-1 to TRBJ1-5; TRBD1 matches 7 bases. This CDR3 contains 18 residues. Per the germline V gene, CDR1 is DFQATT and CDR2 is SNEGSKA (reference sequence). Trimming removed 0 bases from V and 0 bases from J; junction bases left unmatched: 11.